Presented here are 29 T cell receptor beta chains from one specimen sequenced in a study of beta chain features in type 1 diabetes. Whole-study findings and limits: All four CD4+ subsets from Type 1 diabetes patients carried moderately but significantly shorter TCRB CDR3s.

These TCRs' antigens remain unknown. Every isolated RNA sample was fully reverse transcribed, so sequencing captured expressed TCRB transcripts. Measured with immunoSEQ multiplex PCR; TCRdb has only the in-frame clones, and not every one. This table holds 150,000 to 200,000 clones, roughly 8% found once. The sample taken for sequencing was central memory CD4+ T cells from blood. The receptors were sampled from a man between 18 and 35 years old with type 1 diabetes.

This clone came up a few times. The chain combines TRBV27 with TRBJ2-7; possibly TRBD1 for D (5 bases). V was shortened by 4 bases and J by 4 bases, with 8 bases between the two germline ends. CDR3 size: 12 residues. The V gene's germline CDR1 is MNHEY and CDR2 SMNVEV (reference sequence). The CDR3 loop is CASSSQGYEQYF. The DNA for the CDR3 is TGTGCCAGCAGTTCCCAGGGATACGAGCAGTACTTC.

The chain has TRBV19 and TRBJ1-5, with unresolved D. V was clipped by 5 bases and J by 4 bases, with 9 bases between them. This CDR3 comprises 13 residues. CDR1 LNHDA and CDR2 SQIVND come from the germline V gene (reference sequence). In nucleotides, the CDR3 is TGTGCCAGTAGTCTTCTCCTTAATCAGCCCCAGCATTTT. Amino acids: CASSLLLNQPQHF.

Only a few counts were recorded for this clone. The rearrangement links TRBV7-8 to TRBJ2-1; TRBD2 is a possible D gene (7 bases). Germline V gives CDR1 SGHVS, CDR2 FQNEAQ. This CDR3 has 15 amino acids. Trimming took off 6 bases at V and 3 bases at J, with 15 bases between the two ends. CDR3 region: CASSRGGGLYNEQFF. The CDR3 coding sequence is TGTGCCAGCAGTCGAGGGGGGGGGCTCTACAATGAGCAGTTCTTC.

The sample holds a few counts of this clone. The chain joins TRBV5-4 to TRBJ2-7, with a weak D call TRBD2 (5 bases). Trimming pared 0 bases from V and 6 bases from J, leaving 10 bases between. The length of the CDR3 is 13 residues. CDR1 is SGHNT, CDR2 YYREEE, per germline (reference sequence). This CDR3 is CASSLEGATEQYF. The CDR3 nucleotides read TGTGCCAGCAGCTTGGAGGGAGCGACCGAGCAGTACTTC.

CDR3 sequence reads: CAWSMAGGLDTQYF. The CDR3 nucleotides are TGTGCCTGGAGTATGGCAGGGGGTTTGGATACGCAGTATTTT. J is TRBJ2-3 and V is TRBV30; 7 bases map to TRBD1. The CDR3 consists of 14 residues. V shed 2 bases and J 6 bases; nucleotides not matched to a gene: 8. Looked up from germline, CDR1 is GTSNPN and CDR2 is SVGIG (reference sequence).

This chain joins TRBV18 and TRBJ1-2; D perhaps matches TRBD1 (5 bases). The V and J ends lost 0 bases and 4 bases respectively, with 9 bases between them. CDR1 and CDR2 (germline): KGHSH, LQKENI. The CDR3 covers 14 residues. CDR3 DNA sequence: TGTGCCAGCTCACCACCGGGCGGGGGCTATGGCTACACCTTC. Its protein is CASSPPGGGYGYTF.

This sequence joins TRBV4-1 and TRBJ1-2; 8 bases match TRBD1. Germline trimming cut 3 bases from V and 7 bases from J; bases unmatched to any gene: 10. CDR1 and CDR2 (germline): MGHRA, YSYEKL. The CDR3 loop spans 15 amino acids. The CDR3 DNA sequence: TGCGCCAGCAGCCAGCTGGACAGGGAAAAGTCTGGCTACACCTTC. The encoded protein is CASSQLDREKSGYTF.

This clone was seen only a few times. This chain connects TRBV11-2 to TRBJ2-7, with 12 nucleotides matching TRBD1. The CDR3 length is 16 residues. Germline CDR1 SGHAT, CDR2 FQNNGV. Trimming removed 7 bases from V and 0 bases from J; junction bases left unmatched: 7. In DNA, the CDR3 is TGTGCCAGCACCTTGGGACAGGGGGCGACCTCCTACGAGCAGTACTTC. This codes for CASTLGQGATSYEQYF.

This chain uses TRBV6-1 with TRBJ2-3; D perhaps matches TRBD1 (6 bases). Germline V gives CDR1 MNHNS, CDR2 SASEGT. The CDR3 is made up of 14 amino acids. The V end lost 6 bases, the J end lost 0 bases, and 10 bases lay between the germline ends. The CDR3 spells CASSQGTSTDTQYF. CDR3 nucleotides: TGTGCCAGCAGCCAGGGGACCAGCACAGATACGCAGTATTTT.

In its sample, this clone was seen a few times. V usage is TRBV4-3 and J usage is TRBJ2-5; 7 nucleotides match TRBD2. Germline V gene data show CDR1 as LGHNA and CDR2 as YSLEER. The CDR3 consists of 16 residues. The V and J ends lost 1 base and 1 base, in that order; junction bases with no gene match: 6. CDR3 amino acids: CASSQVGLAAQETQYF. CDR3 bases: TGCGCCAGCAGCCAAGTCGGGCTAGCGGCCCAAGAGACCCAGTACTTC.

This clone occurred a few times. The chain carries TRBV6-6 and TRBJ1-2, with 8 bases identical to TRBD1. J gave up 7 bases and V 2 bases, and 6 bases lay outside the gene matches. Germline V gene data show CDR1 as MNHNY and CDR2 as SVGAGI (reference sequence). The CDR3 loop spans 14 amino acids. This CDR3 reads CASSYGQGPGGYTF. In nucleotides, the CDR3 is TGTGCCAGCAGTTACGGACAGGGACCAGGTGGCTACACCTTC.

This clone was picked up a small number of times. The CDR3 spells CASSSTGGRYNEQFF. The CDR3 DNA reads TGTGCCAGCAGTTCTACGGGAGGGAGATACAATGAGCAGTTCTTC. The V gene is TRBV2, the J gene TRBJ2-1; 8 nucleotides align to TRBD2. The CDR3 loop spans 15 amino acids. J lost 4 bases, V lost 5 bases, and 7 bases had no gene match. Germline V lookup: CDR1 SNHLY, CDR2 FYNNEI.

The V gene is TRBV7-2, the J gene TRBJ2-5; 13 nucleotides line up with TRBD2. V lost 5 bases, J lost 6 bases, and 6 bases stayed unmatched. The CDR3 is 15 residues long. Germline V gives CDR1 SGHTA, CDR2 FQGNSA. For the CDR3, the DNA is TGTGCCAGCAGCGGACTAGCGGGAGTAGGCCAGACCCAGTACTTC. The encoded protein is CASSGLAGVGQTQYF.

This clone was observed a few times. This rearrangement joins TRBV7-2 to TRBJ1-5, with D unclear. The ends were cut back, 1 base at V and 0 bases at J, with 10 bases in the middle. This CDR3 has 16 amino acids. Germline CDR1 SGHTA, CDR2 FQGNSA. Here the CDR3 DNA reads TGTGCCAGCAGCTTAGAAGCGGGGTTTAGCAATCAGCCCCAGCATTTT. As protein: CASSLEAGFSNQPQHF.

V gene TRBV30 combines with J gene TRBJ2-3; D not resolved. CDR3 length: 14 amino acids. CDR1 is GTSNPN, CDR2 SVGIG, per germline (reference sequence). Trimming left V 2 bases short and J 4 bases short, with 13 bases between. The CDR3 protein is CAWSQAATADTQYF. CDR3 DNA: TGTGCCTGGAGTCAAGCAGCAACAGCAGATACGCAGTATTTT.

This clone was counted between two and nine times. The J gene is TRBJ2-4, the V gene TRBV9; perhaps TRBD2 as D (6 bases). The CDR3 loop spans 15 amino acids. V was cut by 4 bases and J by 6 bases, with 17 bases left in between. The V gene's germline CDR1 is SGDLS and CDR2 YYNGEE. CDR3 residues: CASSREGGSGNIQYF. The CDR3 nucleotides are TGTGCCAGCAGCCGAGAGGGAGGCAGCGGAAACATTCAGTACTTC.

The chain uses TRBV5-1 and TRBJ2-5; D may be TRBD2 (5 bases). Germline V gives CDR1 SGHRS, CDR2 YFSETQ. The V and J ends lost 1 base and 1 base respectively, with 8 bases between them. There are 14 residues in the CDR3. The DNA of the CDR3 is TGCGCCAGCAGCTTGTCAGCGGCCCAAGAGACCCAGTACTTC. The encoded protein is CASSLSAAQETQYF. Variable domain in full (rest from reference TRBV5-1 and TRBJ2-5): KAGVTQTPRYLIKTRGQQVTLSCSPISGHRSVSWYQQTPGQGLQFLFEYFSETQRNKGNFPGRFSGRQFSNSRSEMNVSTLELGDSALYLCASSLSAAQETQYFGPGTRLLVL.

Only a few counts were recorded for this clone. This chain joins TRBV10-2 and TRBJ2-7, with 9 bases matching TRBD1. The CDR3 is 15 amino acids. Per germline, CDR1 WSHSY and CDR2 SAAADI. V dropped 6 bases and J dropped 5; count of bases not matched to a gene: 11. The CDR3 region is CASSNTGGAAHEQYF. In DNA, the CDR3 is TGCGCCAGCAGCAATACAGGGGGCGCTGCCCACGAGCAGTACTTC.

The rearrangement uses TRBV7-9 and TRBJ2-5, with 8 bases identical to TRBD2. This CDR3 contains 15 residues. From germline, CDR1 is SEHNR and CDR2 FQNEAQ (reference sequence). Losses at the gene ends were 3 bases for V and 5 bases for J; bases not matched to a gene: 8. The CDR3: CASSLRGAFGETQYF. The CDR3 coding sequence is TGTGCCAGCAGCTTGCGGGGGGCGTTCGGGGAGACCCAGTACTTC.

The gene calls are TRBV30 and TRBJ2-5; 11 bases are shared with TRBD2. The CDR3 has 18 residues. Germline CDR1 reads GTSNPN; CDR2 reads SVGIG (reference sequence). V shed 8 bases and J 5 bases; nucleotides not matched to a gene: 22. CDR3 region: CATTLAGVLVATGETQYF. For the CDR3, the DNA is TGTGCCACCACACTAGCGGGGGTCCTCGTGGCCACAGGCGAGACCCAGTACTTC.

This clone was detected only a few times. This rearrangement joins TRBV7-2 to TRBJ2-5, with D perhaps TRBD2 (6 bases). Germline lookup yields CDR1 SGHTA and CDR2 FQGNSA. CDR3 length: 15 residues. V gave up 5 bases and J gave up 3 bases, with 16 bases separating them. CDR3 DNA sequence: TGTGCCAGCAGCAGAACCGGGACTTTCGAAGAGACCCAGTACTTC. This codes for CASSRTGTFEETQYF. Using reference TRBV7-2 and TRBJ2-5 for the parts outside the CDR3, the full variable domain is GAGVSQSPSNKVTEKGKDVELRCDPISGHTALYWYRQSLGQGLEFLIYFQGNSAPDKSGLPSDRFSAERTGGSVSTLTIQRTQQEDSAVYLCASSRTGTFEETQYFGPGTRLLVL.

This clone was observed many times. The gene calls are TRBV7-9 and TRBJ1-5, with TRBD1 identical over 9 bases. Germline trimming cut 5 bases from V and 6 bases from J; bases unmatched to any gene: 5. The CDR3 extends over 14 amino acids. Germline V gene sequence: CDR1 SEHNR, CDR2 FQNEAQ (reference sequence). This chain's CDR3 is CASSQGQGGQPQHF. The DNA for the CDR3 is TGTGCCAGCAGCCAGGGACAGGGCGGTCAGCCCCAGCATTTT.

This clone was seen a few times. The chain links TRBV5-1 to TRBJ2-5; maybe TRBD1 (6 bases). V was clipped by 5 bases and J by 2 bases, with 13 bases between them. CDR3 size: 14 residues. Germline V gene data show CDR1 as SGHRS and CDR2 as YFSETQ. The CDR3 region is CASSPGQRQETQYF. In DNA form, the CDR3 reads TGCGCCAGCAGTCCCGGACAGAGACAAGAGACCCAGTACTTC.

This sequence joins TRBV9 and TRBJ2-5; D is possibly TRBD1 (5 bases). The ends were cut back, 0 bases at V and 4 bases at J, with 10 bases in the middle. This CDR3 spans 14 amino acids. Germline V gene sequence: CDR1 SGDLS, CDR2 YYNGEE. The CDR3 bases are TGTGCCAGCAGCGTAGCCCAGGGTGGAGAGACCCAGTACTTC. It encodes CASSVAQGGETQYF.

This clone appeared many times. The genes are TRBV7-2 and TRBJ2-3; TRBD1 aligns across 8 bases. With V trimmed by 7 bases and J by 7 bases, 7 bases remained unmatched. CDR1 is SGHTA, CDR2 FQGNSA, per germline. This CDR3 region has 13 residues. The CDR3 spells CASTPTGGNTQYF. The DNA of the CDR3 is TGTGCCAGCACGCCTACAGGGGGGAATACGCAGTATTTT.

This clone was detected only a few times. The chain links TRBV30 to TRBJ2-2, with TRBD1 matching 7 bases. There are 16 residues in the CDR3. The V gene's germline CDR1 is GTSNPN and CDR2 SVGIG (reference sequence). V was pared by 2 bases and J by 9 bases, with 15 bases of the junction left unmatched. In DNA, the CDR3 is TGTGCCTGGAGTACCCCGGACAGGACCACCGGTTGGGAGCTGTTTTTT. Protein: CAWSTPDRTTGWELFF.

CDR3 amino acids: CASTTQGDGYTF. The CDR3 region has the DNA TGTGCCAGCACTACCCAGGGGGATGGCTACACCTTC. The chain couples TRBV6-5 to TRBJ1-2; the match to TRBD1 covers 7 bases. The CDR3 consists of 12 residues. Germline V gene data show CDR1 as MNHEY and CDR2 as SVGAGI. With V trimmed by 7 bases and J by 6 bases, 5 bases remained unmatched.

This clone occurred a few times. The CDR3 sequence: CASSSPRTGSYEQYF. CDR3 bases: TGTGCCAGCAGCTCCCCGCGGACAGGTTCCTACGAGCAGTACTTC. V usage is TRBV6-6 and J usage is TRBJ2-7; 7 positions agree with TRBD1. The CDR3 has 15 residues. The V and J ends lost 6 bases and 1 base, in that order; junction bases with no gene match: 9. CDR1 is MNHNY, CDR2 SVGAGI, per germline (reference sequence).

This chain uses TRBV28 with TRBJ1-3, with 7 bases matching TRBD1. Per germline, CDR1 MDHEN and CDR2 SYDVKM. The trim removed 5 bases at V and 2 bases at J, leaving 6 bases unmatched. This CDR3 has 15 residues. The CDR3 DNA reads as TGTGCCAGCAGTGGGGGGACAGCAACTGGAAACACCATATATTTT. Residues: CASSGGTATGNTIYF.